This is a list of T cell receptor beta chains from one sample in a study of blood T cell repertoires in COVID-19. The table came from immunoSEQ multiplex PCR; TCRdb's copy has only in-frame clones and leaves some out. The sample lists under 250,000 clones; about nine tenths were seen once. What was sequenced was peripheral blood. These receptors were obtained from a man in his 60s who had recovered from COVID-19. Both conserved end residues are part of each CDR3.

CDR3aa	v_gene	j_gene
CASTRDSHSNYGYTF	TRBV9	TRBJ1-2
CASSGLPAVAKNIQYF	TRBV5-6	TRBJ2-4
CASSYGTGVRSYGYTF	TRBV6-5	TRBJ1-2
CASSLKQGAYGEQYF	TRBV6-5	TRBJ2-7
CASSLFLTGQAVNSPLHF	TRBV27	TRBJ1-6
CASSPPEGGSTEAFF	TRBV4-1	TRBJ1-1
CASSLGQGALYEQYF	TRBV18	TRBJ2-7
CAIRGQGAGETQYF	TRBV10-3	TRBJ2-5
CASSPNPGRSQPQHF	TRBV19	TRBJ1-5
CASSPGTSGGYEQYF	TRBV28	TRBJ2-7
CASSPSPTKGNQPQHF	TRBV5-1	TRBJ1-5
CAKDKNYEQYF	TRBV10-1	TRBJ2-7
CASSPEGHRIYGYTF	TRBV9	TRBJ1-2
CASSPPGTGNTGELFF	TRBV7-7	TRBJ2-2
CASSLDGLGEQYF	TRBV5-5	TRBJ2-7
CASSKVEQLLLAKNIQYF	TRBV21-1	TRBJ2-4
CASSQQRANYGYTF	TRBV4-1	TRBJ1-2
CASSGAGTGGQPQHF	TRBV3-1/TRBV3-2	TRBJ1-5
CASSLQSEQFF	TRBV5-6	TRBJ2-1
CSVAGRGGGTDTQYF	TRBV29-1	TRBJ2-3
CASTPPSGSPGRSNQPQHF	TRBV28	TRBJ1-5